The 31 T cell receptor beta chains below all came from one sample that was sequenced in a study of blood T cell repertoires in COVID-19. The table came from immunoSEQ multiplex PCR; TCRdb's copy has only in-frame clones and leaves some out. There are 150,000 to 200,000 clones in the sample; roughly four fifths occur only once, and 10% to 15% lies in the top ten. The sequencing sample was made of peripheral blood. All receptors come from a man in his 70s who had recovered from COVID-19.

V gene TRBV9 combines with J gene TRBJ2-2; TRBD2 agrees at 14 bases. CDR1 is SGDLS and CDR2 is YYNGEE in the germline V gene. This CDR3 region has 18 residues. V gave up 3 bases and J gave up 5 bases; unmatched junction bases: 9. CDR3 coding DNA: TGTGCCAGCAGCGACCCGGGACTAGCGGGAGCGGGAACCGGGGAGCTGTTTTTT. Its protein is CASSDPGLAGAGTGELFF.

This sequence joins TRBV28 and TRBJ2-5, with 8 bases identical to TRBD1. V shed 6 bases, J shed 2 bases, and the junction held 5 bases outside the gene matches. This CDR3 is built from 14 residues. CDR1 MDHEN and CDR2 SYDVKM come from the germline V gene. CDR3 in amino acids: CASSLTGGQETQYF. CDR3 in DNA: TGTGCCAGCAGCCTCACAGGGGGGCAAGAGACCCAGTACTTC.

The CDR3 DNA follows: TGCGCCAGCAGTCTAGAGTCCCAGACAGATACGCAGTATTTT. Its translation: CASSLESQTDTQYF. The chain has TRBV10-1 and TRBJ2-3, with D uncertain. Trimming removed 5 bases from V and 3 bases from J, with 12 bases in between. The CDR3 loop spans 14 amino acids. Germline-derived CDR1 and CDR2 are WNHNN and SYGVQD (reference sequence).

The gene calls are TRBV6-4 and TRBJ1-5; D possibly corresponds to TRBD1 (6 bases). CDR1 is MRHNA and CDR2 is SNTAGT in the germline V gene. The CDR3 sequence is 17 residues long. Trimming removed 0 bases from V and 5 bases from J, with 17 bases in between. CDR3 sequence reads: CASSDSSWDNNYQPQHF. CDR3 DNA: TGTGCCAGCAGTGACTCGAGTTGGGACAATAATTATCAGCCCCAGCATTTT.

The gene calls are TRBV11-2 and TRBJ2-2, with TRBD2 matching 11 bases. Germline lookup yields CDR1 SGHAT and CDR2 FQNNGV. The CDR3 is made up of 16 amino acids. Trimming took 1 base from V and 3 from J; bases not matched to a gene: 1. The CDR3 sequence is CASSLGLAGHTGELFF. In nucleotides, the CDR3 is TGTGCCAGCAGCTTAGGACTAGCGGGACACACCGGGGAGCTGTTTTTT.

The rearrangement uses TRBV11-2 and TRBJ2-7, with D possibly being TRBD2 (5 bases). The length of the CDR3 is 13 residues. Germline CDR1 and CDR2: SGHAT and FQNNGV. V lost 4 bases, J lost 3 bases, and 10 bases lay in between. The CDR3 nucleotides read TGTGCCAGCAGCTCTCCTGCGGGCTACGAGCAGTACTTC. As protein: CASSSPAGYEQYF.

V and J are TRBV7-9 and TRBJ2-3, with 7 positions matching TRBD1. This CDR3 is 13 amino acids long. Per the germline V gene, CDR1 is SEHNR and CDR2 is FQNEAQ (reference sequence). The junction had 3 bases not matched to a gene; V was cut back by 8 bases and J by 1 base. The CDR3 DNA sequence: TGTGCCAGCCGGGACAGCGGCACAGATACGCAGTATTTT. As protein: CASRDSGTDTQYF.

The chain links TRBV13 to TRBJ2-1; the match to TRBD2 covers 7 bases. CDR1 and CDR2 (germline): PRHDT, FYEKMQ (reference sequence). CDR3 length: 15 residues. V shed 5 bases and J 7 bases; nucleotides not matched to a gene: 11. CDR3 nucleotide sequence: TGTGCCAGCAGCCCGGCGGGGGAGGGACGTAATGAGCAGTTCTTC. Translating it yields CASSPAGEGRNEQFF.

This rearrangement joins TRBV7-9 to TRBJ1-1, with TRBD1 matching 12 bases. J lost 4 bases, V lost 5 bases, and 2 bases had no gene match. This CDR3 is built from 14 residues. CDR1 and CDR2 from the germline V gene are SEHNR and FQNEAQ (reference sequence). CDR3 region: CASSPGQGATEAFF. CDR3 sequence (DNA): TGTGCCAGCAGCCCGGGACAGGGGGCCACTGAAGCTTTCTTT. The variable domain in full, with the rest retrieved from reference TRBV7-9 and TRBJ1-1, is DTGVSQNPRHKITKRGQNVTFRCDPISEHNRLYWYRQTLGQGPEFLTYFQNEAQLEKSRLLSDRFSAERPKGSFSTLEIQRTEQGDSAMYLCASSPGQGATEAFFGQGTRLTVV.

This sequence joins TRBV5-4 and TRBJ2-7; 10 bases line up with TRBD1. Germline V gives CDR1 SGHNT, CDR2 YYREEE (reference sequence). CDR3 length: 15 amino acids. Trimming removed 3 bases from V and 0 bases from J; junction bases left unmatched: 3. The CDR3 region is CASSWGQGSSYEQYF. The CDR3, as DNA: TGTGCCAGCAGCTGGGGACAGGGGAGCTCCTACGAGCAGTACTTC.

About this clone: Distinct nucleotide sequences in the sample also encode this CDR3. The chain joins TRBV19 to TRBJ1-1; no reliable D call. The CDR3 consists of 13 residues. The V end was cut by 2 bases, the J end by 3 bases, with 7 bases between. Germline CDR1 reads LNHDA; CDR2 reads SQIVND (reference sequence). As DNA, the CDR3 is TGTGCCAGTAGTATAAAGGGAGACACTGAAGCTTTCTTT. As protein: CASSIKGDTEAFF.

V is TRBV15 and J is TRBJ2-7; 10 bases agree with TRBD2. Per the germline V gene, CDR1 is LNHNV and CDR2 is YYDKDF (reference sequence). Losses at the gene ends were 2 bases for V and 4 bases for J; bases not matched to a gene: 8. The CDR3 extends over 16 amino acids. The CDR3 sequence: CATSRLSGRATYEQYF. The CDR3 nucleotides are TGTGCCACCAGCAGATTAAGCGGGAGGGCCACATACGAGCAGTACTTC. Combining the CDR3 with reference TRBV15 and TRBJ2-7 gives the whole variable domain DAMVIQNPRYQVTQFGKPVTLSCSQTLNHNVMYWYQQKSSQAPKLLFHYYDKDFNNEADTPDNFQSRRPNTSFCFLDIRSPGLGDTAMYLCATSRLSGRATYEQYFGPGTRLTVT.

The gene calls are TRBV10-3 and TRBJ2-3; the D gene is possibly TRBD2 (5 bases). This CDR3 is 18 amino acids long. V lost 4 bases to trimming and J lost 6 bases, with 26 bases between them. Germline-derived CDR1 and CDR2 are ENHRY and SYGVKD. The CDR3 region has the DNA TGTGCCATCAGTGGAACCCAAGCGGTAGGGAGTCGGGCCGATACGCAGTATTTT. Amino acids: CAISGTQAVGSRADTQYF.

J is TRBJ2-2 and V is TRBV10-1; TRBD2 is a possible D gene (6 bases). V shed 7 bases and J shed 4 bases, with 10 bases lying between them. The CDR3 has 13 amino acids. Per germline, CDR1 WNHNN and CDR2 SYGVQD (reference sequence). The CDR3 coding sequence is TGCGCCAGCACAGGGACTTTCACCGGGGAGCTGTTTTTT. The encoded protein is CASTGTFTGELFF.

The chain joins TRBV6-6 to TRBJ1-5, with D possibly matching TRBD1 (6 bases). V shed 9 bases and J shed 3 bases, with 15 bases lying between them. The CDR3 spans 14 residues. In germline, CDR1 is MNHNY, CDR2 SVGAGI (reference sequence). In DNA, the CDR3 is TGTGCCAGTGTGCCGGGACACCCCAATCAGCCCCAGCATTTT. It is translated as CASVPGHPNQPQHF.

V usage is TRBV28 and J usage is TRBJ1-3; 8 nucleotides line up with TRBD1. The CDR3 sequence is 15 residues long. Trimming cost V 2 bases and J 4 bases; bases outside gene matches: 4. Germline V gene lookup returns CDR1 MDHEN and CDR2 SYDVKM. The CDR3, as DNA: TGTGCCAGCAGTTTAAAACAGGGGGTAGGAAACACCATATATTTT. This gives the protein CASSLKQGVGNTIYF.

This clone was seen just once. This chain uses TRBV5-4 with TRBJ2-2; the match to TRBD1 covers 9 bases. CDR3 length: 14 residues. Germline CDR1 is SGHNT and CDR2 is YYREEE (reference sequence). Germline trimming cut 4 bases from V and 7 bases from J; bases unmatched to any gene: 5. The CDR3 DNA reads TGTGCCAGCAGCGAACAGGGGGCCGGCGGGGAGCTGTTTTTT. Its translation: CASSEQGAGGELFF.

For the CDR3, the DNA is TGTGCCAGCAGTTACAGCGGGGAGGCCTCACCCCTCCACTTT. Protein sequence: CASSYSGEASPLHF. The chain couples TRBV6-5 to TRBJ1-6; D not resolved. V shed 2 bases and J shed 10 bases, with 12 bases lying between them. Germline assignment: CDR1 MNHEY and CDR2 SVGAGI. CDR3 length: 14 amino acids.

This sequence joins TRBV2 and TRBJ2-7; possibly TRBD2 for D (6 bases). V lost 7 bases, J lost 0 bases, and 13 bases lay in between. The CDR3 runs 14 residues. CDR1 and CDR2 from the germline V gene are SNHLY and FYNNEI. The CDR3 DNA reads as TGTGCCAGCACTTGGGGGGAAGCCTCCTACGAGCAGTACTTC. Its translation is CASTWGEASYEQYF.

The rearrangement joins TRBV7-6 to TRBJ2-2; 9 nucleotides align to TRBD2. The CDR3 is 18 residues long. The V segment lost 8 bases and the J segment 2 bases; nucleotides outside the gene matches: 15. Germline V gene sequence: CDR1 SGHVS, CDR2 FNYEAQ. The CDR3 sequence: CASALGASGNSNTGELFF. The CDR3 DNA reads TGTGCCAGCGCATTGGGTGCTAGCGGGAACAGCAACACCGGGGAGCTGTTTTTT. Drawing the rest from reference TRBV7-6 and TRBJ2-2, the complete variable domain is GAGVSQSPRYKVTKRGQDVALRCDPISGHVSLYWYRQALGQGPEFLTYFNYEAQQDKSGLPNDRFSAERPEGSISTLTIQRTEQRDSAMYRCASALGASGNSNTGELFFGEGSRLTVL.

This rearrangement joins TRBV10-3 to TRBJ2-2, with 9 bases identical to TRBD1. CDR1 is ENHRY, CDR2 SYGVKD, per germline. The CDR3 runs 14 residues. V lost 10 bases to trimming and J lost 1 base; unmatched junction nucleotides: 4. CDR3 loop: CATRDRENTGELFF. CDR3 sequence (DNA): TGTGCCACCCGGGACAGGGAGAACACCGGGGAGCTGTTTTTT.

The V call is TRBV10-2, the J call TRBJ2-7; 9 nucleotides match TRBD2. The V gene's germline CDR1 is WSHSY and CDR2 SAAADI. Losses at the gene ends were 9 bases for V and 3 bases for J; bases not matched to a gene: 9. This CDR3 spans 14 amino acids. In nucleotides, the CDR3 is TGCGCCAGTAGAGGGGCGGGAGGGGACTACGAGCAGTACTTC. Translated: CASRGAGGDYEQYF.

The chain is built from TRBV30 and TRBJ2-5; 10 nucleotides agree with TRBD2. The CDR3 sequence is 17 residues long. CDR1 is GTSNPN and CDR2 is SVGIG in the germline V gene (reference sequence). Trimming cost V 2 bases and J 2 bases; bases outside gene matches: 11. The CDR3 coding sequence is TGTGCCTGGAGTCCCTGGGGGCTAGCGGGAGTTCAAGAGACCCAGTACTTC. Translation: CAWSPWGLAGVQETQYF. Based on the CDR3 plus reference TRBV30 and TRBJ2-5, the full variable domain is SQTIHQWPATLVQPVGSPLSLECTVEGTSNPNLYWYRQAAGRGLQLLFYSVGIGQISSEVPQNLSASRPQDRQFILSSKKLLLSDSGFYLCAWSPWGLAGVQETQYFGPGTRLLVL.

J is TRBJ2-5 and V is TRBV2; TRBD2 matches at 11 bases. There are 15 residues in the CDR3. The germline gives CDR1 SNHLY, CDR2 FYNNEI. V shed 7 bases and J 1 base; nucleotides not matched to a gene: 5. CDR3 sequence: CASKSTSGSQETQYF. CDR3 DNA sequence: TGTGCCAGCAAATCCACTAGCGGGAGCCAAGAGACCCAGTACTTC. The variable domain in full, completed from reference TRBV2 and TRBJ2-5, reads EPEVTQTPSHQVTQMGQEVILRCVPISNHLYFYWYRQILGQKVEFLVSFYNNEISEKSEIFDDQFSVERPDGSNFTLKIRSTKLEDSAMYFCASKSTSGSQETQYFGPGTRLLVL.

J is TRBJ2-3 and V is TRBV6-1; 7 bases match TRBD2. CDR1 is MNHNS and CDR2 is SASEGT in the germline V gene. This CDR3 is 16 amino acids long. Trimming cost V 4 bases and J 0 bases; bases outside gene matches: 7. The CDR3 DNA reads as TGTGCCAGCAGTGGAACGGGTAGCGGGAGCACAGATACGCAGTATTTT. Protein: CASSGTGSGSTDTQYF.

CDR3 sequence reads: CASSPNGGEEPQHF. The CDR3 DNA reads TGTGCCAGCTCGCCTAATGGAGGGGAGGAGCCCCAGCATTTT. V is TRBV18 and J is TRBJ1-5; a weak D match, TRBD1 (5 bases). This CDR3 has 14 residues. CDR1 KGHSH and CDR2 LQKENI come from the germline V gene. The ends were cut back, 6 bases at V and 8 bases at J, with 17 bases in the middle.

V and J are TRBV5-1 and TRBJ2-7; 8 bases line up with TRBD1. Looked up from germline, CDR1 is SGHRS and CDR2 is YFSETQ. V was pared by 5 bases and J by 6 bases, with 7 bases of the junction left unmatched. CDR3 length: 13 residues. The CDR3 DNA is TGCGCCAGCAGGTTACAGGGGGACAGCGAGCAGTACTTC. This sequence encodes CASRLQGDSEQYF.

The V gene is TRBV7-2, the J gene TRBJ2-7, with D uncertain. CDR3 length: 14 amino acids. Germline V gene sequence: CDR1 SGHTA, CDR2 FQGNSA. Trimming pared 1 base from V and 0 bases from J, leaving 7 bases between. The CDR3 DNA follows: TGTGCCAGCAGCTTAGGATACGGCTCCTACGAGCAGTACTTC. The encoded protein is CASSLGYGSYEQYF.

This chain connects TRBV20-1 to TRBJ2-7, with 11 nucleotides matching TRBD2. The ends lost 3 bases at V and 4 bases at J; junction bases unmatched: 8. Germline CDR1 is DFQATT and CDR2 is SNEGSKA (reference sequence). The CDR3 runs 15 residues. CDR3 nucleotides: TGCAGTGCTAGTTTCCCGGCTAGCGGGAGGTACGAGCAGTACTTC. The encoded protein is CSASFPASGRYEQYF.

This clone was recorded only once. The chain links TRBV10-1 to TRBJ2-5, with 7 bases fitting TRBD1. The CDR3 loop spans 13 amino acids. J was trimmed by 2 bases and V by 5 bases; bases with no gene match: 2. Germline V lookup: CDR1 WNHNN, CDR2 SYGVQD (reference sequence). CDR3 bases: TGCGCCAGCAGTACAGGGGATCAAGAGACCCAGTACTTC. Amino acid sequence: CASSTGDQETQYF.

V usage is TRBV5-1 and J usage is TRBJ2-1; 8 bases align to TRBD2. Trimming cost V 4 bases and J 8 bases; bases outside gene matches: 5. There are 13 residues in the CDR3. Germline V gene sequence: CDR1 SGHRS, CDR2 YFSETQ. The DNA for the CDR3 is TGCGCCAGCAGCACTGGACTAGCCGATGAGCAGTTCTTC. It encodes CASSTGLADEQFF.